This passage covers 9 T cell receptor beta chains from one sample sequenced in a study of cytomegalovirus exposure and HLA in healthy donors. Use of 60 Vbeta and 13 Jbeta primers characterized the PCR. Method: immunoSEQ multiplex PCR; TCRdb's copy keeps in-frame clones and lacks some. Of some 150,000 clones listed, approximately 76% are singletons. The sample taken for sequencing was PBMCs. The receptors come from a man aged 55 to 70 in good health and CMV-seronegative.

This rearrangement joins TRBV5-6 to TRBJ2-5; 8 bases are a match to TRBD2. Germline V lookup: CDR1 SGHDT, CDR2 YYEEEE. After removal of 2 bases from V and 5 bases from J, the junction contained 8 bases not matched to a gene. There are 15 residues in the CDR3. CDR3 sequence reads: CASSLPGGVEETQYF. In DNA form, the CDR3 reads TGTGCCAGCAGCTTACCGGGGGGGGTAGAGGAGACCCAGTACTTC.

The chain is built from TRBV5-6 and TRBJ2-5; TRBD1 matches 7 bases. The CDR3 has 14 residues. V lost 4 bases to trimming and J lost 1 base; unmatched junction nucleotides: 4. CDR1 and CDR2 (germline): SGHDT, YYEEEE. For the CDR3, the DNA is TGTGCCAGCAGCCCAACAGGGGCCCAAGAGACCCAGTACTTC. This codes for CASSPTGAQETQYF.

V usage is TRBV5-5 and J usage is TRBJ1-2, with 9 bases lining up with TRBD1. This CDR3 comprises 13 residues. The V and J ends lost 4 bases and 6 bases, in that order; junction bases with no gene match: 4. Looked up from germline, CDR1 is SGHKS and CDR2 is YYEKEE (reference sequence). The CDR3 bases are TGTGCCAGCAGCGGGGGACAGGGAGATGGCTACACCTTC. It translates to CASSGGQGDGYTF.

V and J are TRBV28 and TRBJ2-7; D is uncertain. V dropped 6 bases and J dropped 2 bases, with 17 bases sitting between them. Per the germline V gene, CDR1 is MDHEN and CDR2 is SYDVKM. The length of the CDR3 is 15 residues. The CDR3 here is CASSPPPANTYEQYF. DNA for the CDR3: TGTGCCAGCAGCCCACCCCCAGCGAACACCTACGAGCAGTACTTC.

The rearrangement joins TRBV30 to TRBJ2-5, with a possible D match to TRBD1 (5 bases). Germline-derived CDR1 and CDR2 are GTSNPN and SVGIG (reference sequence). Trimming removed 4 bases at V and 2 bases at J, with 14 bases between. This CDR3 is built from 14 residues. CDR3 amino acids: CAWNPDRVQETQYF. For the CDR3, the DNA is TGTGCCTGGAACCCCGACAGAGTTCAAGAGACCCAGTACTTC.

J is TRBJ2-1 and V is TRBV7-2; 7 bases match TRBD2. The germline gives CDR1 SGHTA, CDR2 FQGNSA. V lost 3 bases to trimming and J lost 6 bases; unmatched junction nucleotides: 8. The CDR3 contains 15 residues. The chain's CDR3 is CASSFIPGLINEQFF. The CDR3 coding sequence is TGTGCCAGCAGCTTCATACCGGGACTAATCAATGAGCAGTTCTTC.

This clone was counted only a few times. This chain joins TRBV7-2 and TRBJ2-3, with 13 bases lining up with TRBD2. V lost 5 bases and J lost 3; bases outside the gene matches: 5. The CDR3 has 16 amino acids. Germline V gene sequence: CDR1 SGHTA, CDR2 FQGNSA. The CDR3 spells CASSPRTSGGTDTQYF. The CDR3 nucleotides are TGTGCCAGCAGCCCCCGGACTAGCGGGGGTACAGATACGCAGTATTTT.

This clone was observed a few times. CDR3 bases: TGTGCCAGCAGTCCAGATGCTAGCGGACCATACAATGAGCAGTTCTTC. This codes for CASSPDASGPYNEQFF. The J gene is TRBJ2-1, the V gene TRBV27, with 7 bases that match TRBD2. CDR1 and CDR2 (germline): MNHEY, SMNVEV (reference sequence). J lost 4 bases, V lost 5 bases, and 11 bases had no gene match. The CDR3 extends over 16 amino acids.

This chain connects TRBV4-3 to TRBJ2-2, with D perhaps matching TRBD1 (6 bases). V was pared by 4 bases and J by 6 bases, with 12 bases between. Germline V lookup: CDR1 LGHNA, CDR2 YSLEER. The CDR3 is made up of 14 amino acids. The CDR3 is CASSLAQGPGELFF. CDR3 nucleotides: TGCGCCAGCAGCCTTGCACAGGGCCCCGGGGAGCTGTTTTTT.